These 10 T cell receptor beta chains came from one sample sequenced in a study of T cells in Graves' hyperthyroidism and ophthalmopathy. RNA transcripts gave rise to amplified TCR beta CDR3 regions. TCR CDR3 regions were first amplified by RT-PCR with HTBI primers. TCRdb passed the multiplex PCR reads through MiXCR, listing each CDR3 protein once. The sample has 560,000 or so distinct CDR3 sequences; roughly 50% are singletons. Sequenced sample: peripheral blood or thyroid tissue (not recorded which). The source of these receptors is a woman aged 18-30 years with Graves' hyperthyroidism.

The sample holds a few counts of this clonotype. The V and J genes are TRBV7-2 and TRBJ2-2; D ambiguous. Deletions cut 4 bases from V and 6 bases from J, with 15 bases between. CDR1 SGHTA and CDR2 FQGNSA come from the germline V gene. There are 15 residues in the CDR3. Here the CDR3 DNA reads TGTGCCAGCAGCTCTGCCGGAGCGCGTGCCGGGGAGCTGTTTTTT. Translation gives CASSSAGARAGELFF.

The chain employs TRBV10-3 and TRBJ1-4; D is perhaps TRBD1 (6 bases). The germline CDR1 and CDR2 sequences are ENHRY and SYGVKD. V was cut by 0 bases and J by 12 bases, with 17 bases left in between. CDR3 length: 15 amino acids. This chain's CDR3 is CAISESYRDAGELFF. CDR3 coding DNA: TGTGCCATCAGTGAGTCTTACAGGGATGCTGGGGAACTGTTTTTT.

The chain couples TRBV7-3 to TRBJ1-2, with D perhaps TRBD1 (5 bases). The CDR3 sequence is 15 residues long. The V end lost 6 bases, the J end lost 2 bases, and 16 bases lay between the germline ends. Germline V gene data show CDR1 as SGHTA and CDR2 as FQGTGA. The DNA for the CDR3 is TGTGCCAGCAGTTTTAGGGTCGGGGCCAACTATGGCTACACCTTC. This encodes CASSFRVGANYGYTF.

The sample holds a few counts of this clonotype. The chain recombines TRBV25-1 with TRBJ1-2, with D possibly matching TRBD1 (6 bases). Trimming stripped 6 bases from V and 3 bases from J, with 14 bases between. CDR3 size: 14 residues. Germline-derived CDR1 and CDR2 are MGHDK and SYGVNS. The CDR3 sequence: CASSSTGTDYGYTF. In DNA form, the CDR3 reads TGTGCCAGCAGCTCTACAGGGACGGACTATGGCTACACCTTC.

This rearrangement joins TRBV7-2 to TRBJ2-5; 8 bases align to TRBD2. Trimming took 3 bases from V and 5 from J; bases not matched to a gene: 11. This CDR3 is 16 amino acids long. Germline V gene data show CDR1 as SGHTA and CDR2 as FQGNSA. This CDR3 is CASSLGSGGPDETQYF. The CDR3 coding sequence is TGTGCCAGCAGCTTGGGTTCGGGAGGGCCCGACGAGACCCAGTACTTC.

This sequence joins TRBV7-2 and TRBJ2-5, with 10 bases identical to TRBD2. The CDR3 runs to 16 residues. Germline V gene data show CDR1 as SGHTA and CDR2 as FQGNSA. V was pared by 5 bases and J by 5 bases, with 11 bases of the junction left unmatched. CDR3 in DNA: TGTGCCAGCAGCGCAACCCTAGCGGGAGATGAGGAGACCCAGTACTTC. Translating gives CASSATLAGDEETQYF. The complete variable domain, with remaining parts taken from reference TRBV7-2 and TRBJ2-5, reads GAGVSQSPSNKVTEKGKDVELRCDPISGHTALYWYRQSLGQGLEFLIYFQGNSAPDKSGLPSDRFSAERTGGSVSTLTIQRTQQEDSAVYLCASSATLAGDEETQYFGPGTRLLVL.

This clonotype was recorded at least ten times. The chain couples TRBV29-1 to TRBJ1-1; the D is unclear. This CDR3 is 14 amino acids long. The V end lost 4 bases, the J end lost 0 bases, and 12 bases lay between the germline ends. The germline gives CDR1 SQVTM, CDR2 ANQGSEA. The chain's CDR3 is CSVGELGLNTEAFF. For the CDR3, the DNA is TGCAGCGTTGGTGAGCTCGGACTGAACACTGAAGCTTTCTTT. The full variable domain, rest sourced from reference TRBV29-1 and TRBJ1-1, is SAVISQKPSRDICQRGTSLTIQCQVDSQVTMMFWYRQQPGQSLTLIATANQGSEATYESGFVIDKFPISRPNLTFSTLTVSNMSPEDSSIYLCSVGELGLNTEAFFGQGTRLTVV.

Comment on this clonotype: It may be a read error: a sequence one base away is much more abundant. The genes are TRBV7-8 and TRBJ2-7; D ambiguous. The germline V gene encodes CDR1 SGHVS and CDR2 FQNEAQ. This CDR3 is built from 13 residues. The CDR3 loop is CAGSLSPRDEQYF. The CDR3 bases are TGTGCCGGCAGCTTATCCCCCCGGGACGAGCAGTACTTC.

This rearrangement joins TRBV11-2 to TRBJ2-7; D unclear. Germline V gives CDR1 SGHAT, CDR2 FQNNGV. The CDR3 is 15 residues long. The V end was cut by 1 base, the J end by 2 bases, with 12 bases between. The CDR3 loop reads CASSLGVGFAYEQYF. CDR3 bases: TGTGCCAGCAGCTTAGGAGTCGGGTTTGCCTACGAGCAGTACTTC.

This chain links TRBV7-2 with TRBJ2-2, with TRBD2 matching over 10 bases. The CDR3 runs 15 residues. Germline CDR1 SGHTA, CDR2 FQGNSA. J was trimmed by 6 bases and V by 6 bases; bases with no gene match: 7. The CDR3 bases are TGTGCCAGCAGTTTACTCCTAGCGGGAGCCGGGGAGCTGTTTTTT. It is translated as CASSLLLAGAGELFF.